Included here is one T cell receptor (beta chain) sequence, with context. Its antigen is not known. TCRdb processed the reads anew with MiXCR; each CDR3 protein has one entry. Of just over 450,000 distinct CDR3 sequences in the sample, approximately 46% were seen once. V was cut by 2 bases and J by 9 bases, with 14 bases left in between. The CDR3 spans 15 residues. Germline assignment: CDR1 SGHTA and CDR2 FQGNSA. These data are taken from a study of T cell repertoires in cytomegalovirus infection. Study background: Both recently identified HLA-C-restricted and well-studied HLA-B-restricted CMV epitopes were used in the study. Matching HLA type, along with CMV infection, was indicated by public TCR beta signatures. Points from the study as a whole: Of the TCR beta families, the public ones yielded a cumulative frequency that identified carriers of CMV plus the relevant HLA. Ex vivo responses were dominated by HLA-C-restricted CMV-specific TCR beta clonotypes.

This material consisted of cultured PBMCs, taken from culture after CMV antigen stimulation. This chain connects TRBV7-2 to TRBJ1-6; a possible D gene is TRBD1 (6 bases). The TCR was taken from a human donor in good health (CMV status not recorded). Some clones in this sample may be carry-over from other donors' samples. CDR3 DNA: TGTGCCAGCAGCTTAAGCACAGGGTACAGTTCACCCCTCCACTTT. Translated, it gives CASSLSTGYSSPLHF.